The source of this T cell receptor beta chain is a study of shared clonotypes between healthy human individuals. Study in general: CD8 memory received one plate per donor, CD8 naive two, CD4 memory three and CD4 naive three.

Each replicate PCR on the sorted subsets used 200 to 250 ng DNA (roughly 32,000 T cell genomes). Repertoires were generated with immunoSEQ multiplex PCR, while TCRdb's copy carries only in-frame clones and drops some. Altogether 1,500,000 or so clones are present, approximately 98.5% being singletons, with the ten largest covering 0.36%. Study-wide results and limits: Deeper or shallower sequencing was expected to change how clonotypes are shared among donors. Naive subsets, compared against memory subsets, generally had larger estimated richness values.

Germline V gene lookup returns CDR1 SGHNT and CDR2 YYREEE (reference sequence). V lost 6 bases to trimming and J lost 0 bases, with 16 bases between them. This CDR3 is 16 amino acids long. As for this clone: Antigen: not known.

The sequenced sample consisted of naive CD4+ T cells sorted from blood. Subset meaning: CD45RA+ positively selected. The V call is TRBV5-4, the J call TRBJ2-1; tentatively, D is TRBD2 (5 bases). The TCR originated in a man aged 30-40 years in good health. The CDR3 DNA follows: TGTGCCAGCACCCCGGGGTCCCTAAGCTCCTACAATGAGCAGTTCTTC. This codes for CASTPGSLSSYNEQFF.